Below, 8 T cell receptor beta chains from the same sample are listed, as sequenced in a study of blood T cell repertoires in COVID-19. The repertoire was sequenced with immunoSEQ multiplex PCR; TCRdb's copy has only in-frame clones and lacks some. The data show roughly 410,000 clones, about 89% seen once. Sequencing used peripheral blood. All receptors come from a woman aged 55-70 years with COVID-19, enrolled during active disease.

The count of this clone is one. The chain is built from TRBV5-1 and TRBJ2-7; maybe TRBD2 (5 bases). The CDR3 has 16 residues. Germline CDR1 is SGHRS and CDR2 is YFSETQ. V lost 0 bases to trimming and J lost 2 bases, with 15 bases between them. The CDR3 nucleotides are TGCGCCAGCAGCTTGGGGCCAACTAGTACAACCTACGAGCAGTACTTC. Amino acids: CASSLGPTSTTYEQYF. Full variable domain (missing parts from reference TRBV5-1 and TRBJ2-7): KAGVTQTPRYLIKTRGQQVTLSCSPISGHRSVSWYQQTPGQGLQFLFEYFSETQRNKGNFPGRFSGRQFSNSRSEMNVSTLELGDSALYLCASSLGPTSTTYEQYFGPGTRLTVT.

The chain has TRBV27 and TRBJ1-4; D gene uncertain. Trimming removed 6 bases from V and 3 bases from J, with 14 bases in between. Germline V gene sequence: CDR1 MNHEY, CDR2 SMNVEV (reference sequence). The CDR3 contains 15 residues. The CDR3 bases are TGTGCCAGCAGACTCGAAGCTACGGCTAATGAAAAACTGTTTTTT. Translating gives CASRLEATANEKLFF.

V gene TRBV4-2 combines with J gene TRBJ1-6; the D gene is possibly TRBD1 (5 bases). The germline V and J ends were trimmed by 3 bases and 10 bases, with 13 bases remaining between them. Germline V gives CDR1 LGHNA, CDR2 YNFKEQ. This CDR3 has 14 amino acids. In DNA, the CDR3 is TGTGCCAGCAGCCAGGGGCAGGAGCAATCACCCCTCCACTTT. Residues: CASSQGQEQSPLHF.

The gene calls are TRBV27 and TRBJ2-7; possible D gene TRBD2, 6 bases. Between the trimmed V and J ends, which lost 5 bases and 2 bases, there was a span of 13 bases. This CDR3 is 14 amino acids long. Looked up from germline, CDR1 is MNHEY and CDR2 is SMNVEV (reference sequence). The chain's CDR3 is CASSPRDFPYEQYF. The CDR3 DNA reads TGTGCCAGCAGTCCCCGGGACTTCCCCTACGAGCAGTACTTC.

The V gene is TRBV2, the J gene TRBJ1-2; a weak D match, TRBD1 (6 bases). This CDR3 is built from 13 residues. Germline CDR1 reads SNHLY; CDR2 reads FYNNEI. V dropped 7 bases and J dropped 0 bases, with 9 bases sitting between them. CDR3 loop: CASTPGANYGYTF. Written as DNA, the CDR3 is TGTGCCAGCACTCCAGGGGCTAACTATGGCTACACCTTC.

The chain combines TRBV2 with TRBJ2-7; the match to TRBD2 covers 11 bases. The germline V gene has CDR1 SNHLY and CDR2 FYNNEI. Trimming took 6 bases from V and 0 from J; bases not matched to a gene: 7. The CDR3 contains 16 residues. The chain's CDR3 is CASRTGTSGDSYEQYF. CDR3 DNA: TGTGCCAGCAGAACCGGGACTAGCGGAGACTCCTACGAGCAGTACTTC.

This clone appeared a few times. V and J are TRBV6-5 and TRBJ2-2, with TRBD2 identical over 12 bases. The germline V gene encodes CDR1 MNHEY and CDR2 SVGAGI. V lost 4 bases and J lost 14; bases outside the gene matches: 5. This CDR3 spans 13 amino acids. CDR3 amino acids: CASSSGLAGRLFF. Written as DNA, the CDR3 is TGTGCCAGCAGTTCAGGACTAGCGGGGCGACTGTTTTTT.

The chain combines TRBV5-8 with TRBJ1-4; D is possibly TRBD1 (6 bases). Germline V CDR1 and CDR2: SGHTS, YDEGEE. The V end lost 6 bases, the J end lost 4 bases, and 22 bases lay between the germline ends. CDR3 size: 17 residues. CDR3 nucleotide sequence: TGTGCCAGCACCCCGAGGGTGACAGGCCTCGGTAATGAAAAACTGTTTTTT. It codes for CASTPRVTGLGNEKLFF.